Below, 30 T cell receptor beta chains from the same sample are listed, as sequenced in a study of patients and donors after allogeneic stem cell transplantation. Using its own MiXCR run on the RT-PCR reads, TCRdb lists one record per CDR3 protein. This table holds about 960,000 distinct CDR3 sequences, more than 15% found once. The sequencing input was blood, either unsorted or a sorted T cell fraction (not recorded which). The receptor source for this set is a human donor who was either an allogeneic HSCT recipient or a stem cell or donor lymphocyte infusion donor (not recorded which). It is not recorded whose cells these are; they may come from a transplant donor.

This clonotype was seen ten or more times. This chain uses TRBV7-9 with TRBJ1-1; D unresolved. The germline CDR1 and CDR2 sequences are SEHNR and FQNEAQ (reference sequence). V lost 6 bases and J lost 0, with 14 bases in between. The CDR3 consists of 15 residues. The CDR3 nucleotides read TGTGCCAGCAGTGCCTCCGGGAGTCTGAACACTGAAGCTTTCTTT. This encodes CASSASGSLNTEAFF.

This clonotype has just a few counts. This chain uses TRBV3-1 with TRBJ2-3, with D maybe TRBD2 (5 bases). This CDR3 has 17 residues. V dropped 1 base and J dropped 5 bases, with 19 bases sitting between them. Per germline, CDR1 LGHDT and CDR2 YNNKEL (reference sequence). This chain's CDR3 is CASSQVNRLAGVDTQYF. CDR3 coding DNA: TGTGCCAGCAGCCAAGTAAATCGGCTAGCCGGAGTAGATACGCAGTATTTT.

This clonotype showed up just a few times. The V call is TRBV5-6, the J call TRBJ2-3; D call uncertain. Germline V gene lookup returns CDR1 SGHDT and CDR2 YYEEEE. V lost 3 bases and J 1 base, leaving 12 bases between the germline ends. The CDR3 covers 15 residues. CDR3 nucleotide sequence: TGTGCCAGCAGCTGGGGAACCGGAGGCACAGATACGCAGTATTTT. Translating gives CASSWGTGGTDTQYF.

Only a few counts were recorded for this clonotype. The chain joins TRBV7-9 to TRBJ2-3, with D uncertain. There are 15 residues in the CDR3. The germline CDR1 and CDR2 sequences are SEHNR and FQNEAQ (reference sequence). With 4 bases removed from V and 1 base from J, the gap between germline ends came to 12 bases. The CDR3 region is CASSWISKRTDTQYF. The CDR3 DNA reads TGTGCCAGCAGCTGGATCTCAAAACGCACAGATACGCAGTATTTT.

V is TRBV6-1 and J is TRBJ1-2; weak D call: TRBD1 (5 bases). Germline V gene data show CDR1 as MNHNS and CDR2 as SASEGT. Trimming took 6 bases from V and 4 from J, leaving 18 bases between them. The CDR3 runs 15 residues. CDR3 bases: TGTGCCAGCAGCCAACCCCCGGACACATTCTATGGCTACACCTTC. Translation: CASSQPPDTFYGYTF.

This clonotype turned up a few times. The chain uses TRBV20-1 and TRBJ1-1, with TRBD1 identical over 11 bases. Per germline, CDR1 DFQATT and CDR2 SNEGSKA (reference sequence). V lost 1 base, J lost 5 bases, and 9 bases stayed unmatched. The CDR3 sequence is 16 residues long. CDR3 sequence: CSARARDRGIGTEAFF. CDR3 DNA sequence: TGCAGTGCTAGAGCCCGGGACAGGGGGATCGGAACTGAAGCTTTCTTT.

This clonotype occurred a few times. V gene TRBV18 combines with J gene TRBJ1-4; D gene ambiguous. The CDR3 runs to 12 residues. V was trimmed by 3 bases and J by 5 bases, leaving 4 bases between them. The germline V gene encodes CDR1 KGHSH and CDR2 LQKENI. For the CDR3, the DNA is TGTGCCAGCTCACCCCGGAATGAAAAACTGTTTTTT. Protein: CASSPRNEKLFF.

The chain's CDR3 is CASRRVVNTEAFF. In DNA form, the CDR3 reads TGCGCCAGCAGGCGGGTGGTGAACACTGAAGCTTTCTTT. J is TRBJ1-1 and V is TRBV5-1; no reliable D call. The CDR3 runs 13 residues. The germline V and J ends were trimmed by 5 bases and 0 bases, with 8 bases remaining between them. Germline V gene sequence: CDR1 SGHRS, CDR2 YFSETQ.

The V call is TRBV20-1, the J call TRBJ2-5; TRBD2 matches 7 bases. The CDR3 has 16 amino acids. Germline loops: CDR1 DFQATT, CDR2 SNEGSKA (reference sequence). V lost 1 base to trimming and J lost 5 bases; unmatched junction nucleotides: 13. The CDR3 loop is CSARGGGLPRMETQYF. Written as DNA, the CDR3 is TGCAGTGCTAGAGGGGGGGGACTCCCCAGAATGGAGACCCAGTACTTC.

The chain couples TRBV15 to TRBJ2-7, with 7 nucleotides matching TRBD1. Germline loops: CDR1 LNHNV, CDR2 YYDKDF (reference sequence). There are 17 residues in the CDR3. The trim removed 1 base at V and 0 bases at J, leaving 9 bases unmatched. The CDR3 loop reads CATSRARRGQSSYEQYF. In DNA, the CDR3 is TGTGCCACCAGCAGAGCCAGAAGGGGACAGAGCTCCTACGAGCAGTACTTC.

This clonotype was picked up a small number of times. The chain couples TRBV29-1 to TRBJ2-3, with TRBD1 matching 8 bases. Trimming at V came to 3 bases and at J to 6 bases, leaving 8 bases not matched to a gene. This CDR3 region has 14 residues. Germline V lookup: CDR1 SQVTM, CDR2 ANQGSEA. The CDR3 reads CSVDFGQGRDTQYF. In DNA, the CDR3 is TGCAGCGTTGATTTCGGACAGGGTCGGGATACGCAGTATTTT.

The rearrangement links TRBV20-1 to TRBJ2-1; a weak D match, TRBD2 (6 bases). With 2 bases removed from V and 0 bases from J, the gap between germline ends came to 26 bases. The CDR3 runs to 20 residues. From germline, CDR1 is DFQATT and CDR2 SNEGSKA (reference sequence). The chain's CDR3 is CSARQRPRLDGEGSYNEQFF. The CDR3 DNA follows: TGCAGTGCTAGACAACGCCCGCGACTAGACGGAGAGGGCTCCTACAATGAGCAGTTCTTC.

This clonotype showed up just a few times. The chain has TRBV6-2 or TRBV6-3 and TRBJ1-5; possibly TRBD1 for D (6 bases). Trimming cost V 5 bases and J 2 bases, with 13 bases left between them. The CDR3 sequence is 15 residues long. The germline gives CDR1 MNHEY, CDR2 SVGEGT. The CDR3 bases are TGTGCCAGCAGTCGGGACATAGGAGGCAATCAGCCCCAGCATTTT. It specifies CASSRDIGGNQPQHF.

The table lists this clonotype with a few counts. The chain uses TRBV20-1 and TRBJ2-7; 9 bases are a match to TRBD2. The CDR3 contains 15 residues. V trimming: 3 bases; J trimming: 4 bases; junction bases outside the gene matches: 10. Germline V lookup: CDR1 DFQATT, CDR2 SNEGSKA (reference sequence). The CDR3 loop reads CSARSNSGRSYEQYF. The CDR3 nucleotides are TGCAGTGCTAGGTCGAATAGCGGGAGATCGTACGAGCAGTACTTC.

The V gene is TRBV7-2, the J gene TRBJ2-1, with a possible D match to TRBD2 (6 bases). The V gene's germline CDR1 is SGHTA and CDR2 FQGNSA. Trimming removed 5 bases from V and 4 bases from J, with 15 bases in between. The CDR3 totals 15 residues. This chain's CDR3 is CASSPRLGGYNEQFF. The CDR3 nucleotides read TGTGCCAGCAGCCCCAGACTAGGAGGGTACAATGAGCAGTTCTTC.

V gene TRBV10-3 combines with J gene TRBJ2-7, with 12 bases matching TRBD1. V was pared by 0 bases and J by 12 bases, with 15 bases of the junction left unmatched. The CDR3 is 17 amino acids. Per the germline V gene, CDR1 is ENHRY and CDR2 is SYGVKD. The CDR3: CAISESLGQGALMSRYF. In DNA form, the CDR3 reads TGTGCCATCAGTGAGTCCCTGGGACAGGGGGCGCTTATGTCAAGGTACTTC.

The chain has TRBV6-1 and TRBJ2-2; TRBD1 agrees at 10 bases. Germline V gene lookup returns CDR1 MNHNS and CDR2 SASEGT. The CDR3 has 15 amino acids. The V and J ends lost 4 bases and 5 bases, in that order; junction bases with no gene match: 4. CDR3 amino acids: CASSGGTGVTGELFF. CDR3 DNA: TGTGCCAGCAGTGGTGGGACAGGGGTAACCGGGGAGCTGTTTTTT.

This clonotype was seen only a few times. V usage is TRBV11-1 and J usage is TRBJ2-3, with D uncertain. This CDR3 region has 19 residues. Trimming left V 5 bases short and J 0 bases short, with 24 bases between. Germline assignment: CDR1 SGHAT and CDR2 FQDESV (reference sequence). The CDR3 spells CASSPRPETGPPSTDTQYF. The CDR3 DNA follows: TGTGCCAGCAGCCCGAGACCTGAGACGGGCCCCCCTAGCACAGATACGCAGTATTTT.

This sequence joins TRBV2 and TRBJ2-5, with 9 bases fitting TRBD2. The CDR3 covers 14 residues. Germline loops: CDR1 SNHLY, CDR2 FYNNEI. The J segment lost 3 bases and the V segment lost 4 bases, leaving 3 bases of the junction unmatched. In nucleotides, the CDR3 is TGTGCCAGCAGTGCTAGCGGGGTGGAAGAGACCCAGTACTTC. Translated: CASSASGVEETQYF.

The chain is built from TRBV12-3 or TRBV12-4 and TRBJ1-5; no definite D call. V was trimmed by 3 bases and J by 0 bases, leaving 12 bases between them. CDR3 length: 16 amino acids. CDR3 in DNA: TGTGCCAGCAGTTTTGGTGTAGACTATAGCAATCAGCCCCAGCATTTT. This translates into CASSFGVDYSNQPQHF.

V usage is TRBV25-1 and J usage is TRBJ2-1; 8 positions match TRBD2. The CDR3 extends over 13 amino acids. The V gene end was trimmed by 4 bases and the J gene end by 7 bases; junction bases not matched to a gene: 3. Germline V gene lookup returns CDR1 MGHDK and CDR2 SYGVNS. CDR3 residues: CASSAGGKNEQFF. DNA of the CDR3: TGTGCCAGCAGTGCGGGAGGGAAAAATGAGCAGTTCTTC.

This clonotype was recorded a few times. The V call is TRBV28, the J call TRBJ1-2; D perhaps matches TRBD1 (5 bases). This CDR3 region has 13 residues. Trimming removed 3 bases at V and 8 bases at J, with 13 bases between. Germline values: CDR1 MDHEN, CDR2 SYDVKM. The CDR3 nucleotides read TGTGCCAGCAGTTTTATAGGGGCCAACGGCTACACCTTC. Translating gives CASSFIGANGYTF.

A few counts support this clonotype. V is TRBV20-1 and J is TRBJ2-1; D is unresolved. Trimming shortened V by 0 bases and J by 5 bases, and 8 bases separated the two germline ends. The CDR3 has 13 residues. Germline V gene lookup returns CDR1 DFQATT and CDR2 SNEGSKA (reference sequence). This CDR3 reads CSARDEWNNEQFF. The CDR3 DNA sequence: TGCAGTGCTAGAGATGAGTGGAACAATGAGCAGTTCTTC.

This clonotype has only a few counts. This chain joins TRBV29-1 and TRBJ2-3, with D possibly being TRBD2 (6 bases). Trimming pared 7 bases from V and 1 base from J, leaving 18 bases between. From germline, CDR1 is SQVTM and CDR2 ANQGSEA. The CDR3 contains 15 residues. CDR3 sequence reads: CSAPTGGRGTDTQYF. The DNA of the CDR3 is TGCAGCGCCCCCACCGGGGGTAGAGGCACAGATACGCAGTATTTT.

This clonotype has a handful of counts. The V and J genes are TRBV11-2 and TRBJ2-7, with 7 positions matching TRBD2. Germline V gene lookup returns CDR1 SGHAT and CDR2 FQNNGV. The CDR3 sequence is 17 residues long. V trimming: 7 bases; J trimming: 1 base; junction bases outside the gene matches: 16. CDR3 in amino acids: CASTDRKPLARSYEQYF. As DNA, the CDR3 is TGTGCCAGCACCGATCGAAAGCCACTAGCGAGATCCTACGAGCAGTACTTC.

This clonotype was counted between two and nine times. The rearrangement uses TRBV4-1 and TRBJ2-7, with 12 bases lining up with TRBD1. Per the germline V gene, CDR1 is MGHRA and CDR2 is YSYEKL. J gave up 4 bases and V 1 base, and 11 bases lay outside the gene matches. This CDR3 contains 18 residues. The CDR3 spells CASSQGRGGQGAPYEQYF. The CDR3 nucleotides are TGCGCCAGCAGCCAAGGTCGAGGGGGACAGGGGGCTCCTTACGAGCAGTACTTC.

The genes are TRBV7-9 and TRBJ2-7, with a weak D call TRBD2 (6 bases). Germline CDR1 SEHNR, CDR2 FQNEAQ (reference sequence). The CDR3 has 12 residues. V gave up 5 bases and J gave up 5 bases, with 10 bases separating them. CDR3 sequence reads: CASSRRDHEQYF. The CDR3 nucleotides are TGTGCCAGCAGCCGGAGGGACCACGAGCAGTACTTC.

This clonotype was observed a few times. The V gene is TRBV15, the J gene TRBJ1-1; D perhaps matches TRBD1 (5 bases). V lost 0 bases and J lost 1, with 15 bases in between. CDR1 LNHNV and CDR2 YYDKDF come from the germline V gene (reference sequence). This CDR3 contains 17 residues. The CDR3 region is CATSRDRGGVENTEAFF. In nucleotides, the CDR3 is TGTGCCACCAGCAGAGATCGGGGCGGAGTGGAGAACACTGAAGCTTTCTTT.

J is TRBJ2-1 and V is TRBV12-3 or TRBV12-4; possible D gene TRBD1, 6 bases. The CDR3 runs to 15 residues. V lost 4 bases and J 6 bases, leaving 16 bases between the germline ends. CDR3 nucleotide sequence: TGTGCCAGCAGTTCTTACACTTGGACAGCCAATGAGCAGTTCTTC. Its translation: CASSSYTWTANEQFF.

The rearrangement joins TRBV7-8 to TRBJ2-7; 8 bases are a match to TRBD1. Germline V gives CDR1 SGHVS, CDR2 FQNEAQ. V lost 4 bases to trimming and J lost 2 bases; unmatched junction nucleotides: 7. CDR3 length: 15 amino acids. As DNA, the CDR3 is TGTGCCAGCAGCTCCATCGGGACAGGCGCCTACGAGCAGTACTTC. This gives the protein CASSSIGTGAYEQYF.